This record concerns one T cell receptor (beta chain) sequence. This sample stems from a study of shared clonotypes between healthy human individuals. TCRdb keeps only in-frame clones here, not all; method: immunoSEQ multiplex PCR. Among roughly 2.5 million clones, around nine tenths were seen once, and the ten largest hold roughly 0.14%. This CDR3 has 14 amino acids. Germline CDR1 and CDR2: SGHAT and FQDESV (reference sequence). V dropped 1 base and J dropped 3 bases, with 10 bases sitting between them. This TCR was recovered from a man aged 18 to 35 in good health. The chain employs TRBV11-1 and TRBJ2-7, with D maybe TRBD2 (5 bases). Sequencing used naive CD4+ T cells sorted from blood. Subset meaning: CD45RA+ positively selected. CDR3 amino acids: CASSLEGGGYEQYF. The DNA for the CDR3 is TGTGCCAGCAGCTTAGAAGGAGGCGGCTACGAGCAGTACTTC.